This entry concerns a single T cell receptor (beta chain). MiXCR was run by TCRdb on the 5' RACE reads, yielding one entry per CDR3 protein. The sample yields under 700,000 distinct CDR3 sequences, 20% seen once. This specimen belongs to a study of T-cell memory formation after mild COVID-19. Germline CDR1 is MNHEY and CDR2 is SVGAGI. Trimming took off 5 bases at V and 7 bases at J, with 11 bases between the two ends. There are 13 residues in the CDR3. The genes are TRBV6-5 and TRBJ2-2; possible D gene TRBD1, 5 bases. This TCR derives from an adult woman who had mild COVID-19 (a few samples of this study predate the infection). Cell type and time point are not known. Sequencing was carried out using PBMCs or a T cell subset sorted from them (not recorded which). The CDR3 is CASSRQGIGELFF. CDR3 DNA sequence: TGTGCCAGCAGTCGCCAGGGCATCGGGGAGCTGTTTTTT.